Given below is one TCR beta chain in context. As yet, its antigen is unknown. The source of the sample is a study of T cells in Graves' hyperthyroidism and ophthalmopathy. What was amplified from RNA transcripts were TCR beta CDR3 regions. Researchers ran a first-round RT-PCR on the TCR CDR3 using the HTBI primer set. Via MiXCR, TCRdb re-called the multiplex PCR reads, giving one row per CDR3 protein. The profile shows more than 600,000 distinct CDR3 sequences, about a sixth of them singletons. Between the trimmed V and J ends, which lost 3 bases and 9 bases, there was a span of 17 bases. The germline V gene has CDR1 DFQATT and CDR2 SNEGSKA (reference sequence). This CDR3 is 13 amino acids long. Study-level findings and limits: Classification by a 13 V-J model distinguished ophthalmopathy from stable hyperthyroidism. Also found in blood were most expanded thyroid clonotypes above 0.001.

Diagnosis of hyperthyroidism was new in patients aged 18 to 65, and its duration was under 2 months. Out of more than 8 ml of fresh peripheral blood came the PBMCs. This chain connects TRBV20-1 to TRBJ1-1; no definite D call. The TCR comes from a man younger than 35 with Graves' hyperthyroidism. The sample comprised blood. CDR3 nucleotide sequence: TGCAGTGCTAGGGCGGTGACCTTTTATCAAGCTTTCTTT. Translated: CSARAVTFYQAFF.